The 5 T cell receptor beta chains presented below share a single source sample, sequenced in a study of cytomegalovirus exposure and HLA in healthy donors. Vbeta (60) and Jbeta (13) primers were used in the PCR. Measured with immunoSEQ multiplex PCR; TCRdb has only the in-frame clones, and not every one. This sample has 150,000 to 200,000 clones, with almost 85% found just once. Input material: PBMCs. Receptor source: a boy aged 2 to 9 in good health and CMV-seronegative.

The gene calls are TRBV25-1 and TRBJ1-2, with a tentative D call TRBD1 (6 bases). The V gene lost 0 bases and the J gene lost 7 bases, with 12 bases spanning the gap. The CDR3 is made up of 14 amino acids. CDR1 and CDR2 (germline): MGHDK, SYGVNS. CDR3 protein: CASSEYKTGTGYTF. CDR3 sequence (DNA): TGTGCCAGCAGTGAATATAAGACAGGAACTGGCTACACCTTC.

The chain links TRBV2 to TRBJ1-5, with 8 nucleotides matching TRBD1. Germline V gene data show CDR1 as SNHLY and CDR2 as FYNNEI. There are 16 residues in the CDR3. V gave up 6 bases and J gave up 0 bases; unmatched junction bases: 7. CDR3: CASRGTGDYSNQPQHF. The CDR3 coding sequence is TGTGCCAGCAGGGGGACAGGAGACTATAGCAATCAGCCCCAGCATTTT.

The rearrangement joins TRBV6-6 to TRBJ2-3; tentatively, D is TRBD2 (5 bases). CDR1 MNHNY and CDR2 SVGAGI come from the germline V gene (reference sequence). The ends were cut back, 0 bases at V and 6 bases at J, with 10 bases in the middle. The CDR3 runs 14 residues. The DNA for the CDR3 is TGTGCCAGCAGTTACTCGAGGGAGCCCGATACGCAGTATTTT. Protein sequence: CASSYSREPDTQYF.

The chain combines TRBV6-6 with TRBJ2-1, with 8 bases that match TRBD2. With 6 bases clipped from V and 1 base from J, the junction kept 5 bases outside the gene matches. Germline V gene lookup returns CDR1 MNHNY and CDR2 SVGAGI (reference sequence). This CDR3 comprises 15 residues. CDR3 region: CASSLSGMSYNEQFF. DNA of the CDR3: TGTGCCAGCAGCCTTAGCGGGATGTCCTACAATGAGCAGTTCTTC.

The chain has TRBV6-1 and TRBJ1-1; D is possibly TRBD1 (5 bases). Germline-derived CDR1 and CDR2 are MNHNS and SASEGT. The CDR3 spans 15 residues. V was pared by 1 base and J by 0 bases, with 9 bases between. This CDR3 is CASSEGRGLNTEAFF. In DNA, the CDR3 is TGTGCCAGCAGTGAAGGGAGGGGATTGAACACTGAAGCTTTCTTT.